This T cell receptor (beta chain) was recorded in a study of shared T cell receptors in the human thymus (dated by TCRdb to the early 2020s). For context, the study as a whole: The study examined how self-reactive, shared T-cell receptor alpha chains are generated in the human thymus.

Libraries were prepared through the immunoSEQ multiplex PCR assay. Drawn from immuneACCESS, this table holds only the in-frame rearrangements with V and J called that TCRdb kept. Clones are partly lost; checked studies trace under half to an unresolved V gene and leave the rest unexplained. For this sample there are some 660,000 clones; approximately 87% appear just once. The ten largest clones take up 0.0094% of the sample. CDR1 PRHDT and CDR2 FYEKMQ were looked up in the germline V gene (reference sequence). Including cysteine and phenylalanine, the CDR3 has 15 amino acids. Of all the DNA, just the CDR3 is kept, 45 bases in frame from base 1. A distance of 18 bases separates the germline ends of V and J, which lose 1 base and 10 bases respectively. This clone appeared once. Its antigen remains undetermined. Base qualities are not provided; no much larger clone lies one nucleotide away. This same sample was also taken into another study, of human thymus T cells. The second publication reports: Immunologically healthy infants undergoing open corrective cardiac surgery for congenital heart defects in Finland were used as donors. Thymus tissue was obtained as surgical resects removed during corrective cardiac surgery. Usage of V and J gene segments appeared to be biased in both the thymic and the peripheral blood repertoires. According to the related research, thymic TCR repertoires were highly overlapping among unrelated individuals. The study used under 10 infant thymus samples plus four related peripheral blood samples to characterize TCR alpha and beta repertoires. The infant donors were roughly 6 to 250 days old, and the cohort included more than five males and a couple of females. After being mechanically released from the tissue, thymocytes were kept at -70 degrees C in pellets of about 9.5-30 million cells. Genomic DNA was extracted from frozen cell pellets with a QIAsymphony instrument. Using the immunoSEQ multiplex PCR assay, the TCRB and TCRAD loci were amplified from a standardized quantity of quality-controlled genomic DNA. The amplicons covered the V(D)J region and were long enough to include the CDR3 and to identify the V and J genes. Amplicon sequencing was performed on an Illumina platform through the commercial immunoSEQ service. Primer bias and sequencing errors were corrected using previously described methods, and TCRAD and TCRB definitions followed the IMGT database. Analysis of the repertoires was done with immunoSEQ Analyzer 3.0 and VDJTools and included basic statistics, V/J segment usage, diversity estimates, rarefaction and pairwise overlap. Diversity was estimated with Chao1, ChaoE, Efron-Thisted, Shannon and inverse Simpson indices, and also on datasets down-sampled to the smallest sample. Repertoire overlap was determined by strict matching of CDR3 nucleotide sequence, V gene and J gene, and Jaccard-based multidimensional scaling clustering was applied. On average, roughly 850,000 unique TCRB clonotypes were obtained from thymus samples, compared with about 84,000 from blood samples.

The chain couples TRBV13 to TRBJ2-3, with no D gene named confidently. Sequenced: thymocytes. The receptor was derived from a boy in the first two years of life with a congenital heart defect. Donor details come from another sample of the same person, matched by shared clones. In nucleotide form, the sequence is TGTGCCAGCAGCTTAGCGCCCGACCTACATCAGGCGCAGTATTTT. The translation is CASSLAPDLHQAQYF.